The 27 T cell receptor beta chains in this list originate from one sample, sequenced in a study of breast tumors, draining lymph nodes, adjacent tissues. TCRdb processed the multiplex PCR reads anew with MiXCR; each CDR3 protein has one entry. The profile shows tens of thousands of distinct CDR3 sequences, roughly 40% of them singletons. Sequenced input: breast tumor tissue. The source is a female donor with breast cancer. Some clones in this sample may be carry-over from other donors' samples.

The gene calls are TRBV11-3 and TRBJ1-2, with a tentative D call TRBD1 (5 bases). This CDR3 contains 15 residues. The germline CDR1 and CDR2 sequences are SGHNT and YENEEA. The germline V and J ends were trimmed by 8 bases and 4 bases, with 20 bases remaining between them. The CDR3 spells CASRPKAGEPYGYTF. CDR3 nucleotide sequence: TGTGCCAGCCGCCCCAAAGCGGGGGAGCCCTATGGCTACACCTTC. Based on the CDR3 plus reference TRBV11-3 and TRBJ1-2, the full variable domain is EAGVVQSPRYKIIEKKQPVAFWCNPISGHNTLYWYLQNLGQGPELLIRYENEEAVDDSQLPKDRFSAERLKGVDSTLKIQPAELGDSAVYLCASRPKAGEPYGYTFGSGTRLTVV.

The table lists this clonotype with many counts. The J gene is TRBJ1-5, the V gene TRBV10-1, with no clear D. The CDR3 has 17 amino acids. Trimming pared 6 bases from V and 1 base from J, leaving 19 bases between. The germline V gene encodes CDR1 WNHNN and CDR2 SYGVQD (reference sequence). The CDR3 DNA reads as TGCGCCAGCAGGACCGAGTTAGGCTATAGGAGCAATCAGCCCCAGCATTTT. As protein: CASRTELGYRSNQPQHF.

Ten or more counts support this clonotype. The chain recombines TRBV5-1 with TRBJ2-3, with 7 bases that match TRBD2. This CDR3 comprises 14 residues. J gave up 1 base and V 4 bases, and 3 bases lay outside the gene matches. CDR1 is SGHRS and CDR2 is YFSETQ in the germline V gene. The CDR3, as DNA: TGCGCCAGCAGCGGTGGGGGGGGCACAGATACGCAGTATTTT. This translates into CASSGGGGTDTQYF.

This chain links TRBV11-2 with TRBJ2-7; D could derive from TRBD1 or TRBD2 (6 bases each). Germline V lookup: CDR1 SGHAT, CDR2 FQNNGV. CDR3 length equals 15 residues. The germline V and J ends were trimmed by 1 base and 2 bases, with 12 bases remaining between them. DNA for the CDR3: TGTGCCAGCAGCTTAGCAGGCGGGACAACCTACGAGCAGTACTTC. Its protein is CASSLAGGTTYEQYF. The whole variable domain, filled in from reference TRBV11-2 and TRBJ2-7, reads EAGVAQSPRYKIIEKRQSVAFWCNPISGHATLYWYQQILGQGPKLLIQFQNNGVVDDSQLPKDRFSAERLKGVDSTLKIQPAKLEDSAVYLCASSLAGGTTYEQYFGPGTRLTVT.

This clonotype was picked up many times. The rearrangement joins TRBV7-3 to TRBJ2-7, with 9 bases aligning to TRBD2. Germline CDR1 is SGHTA and CDR2 is FQGTGA. This CDR3 is 14 amino acids long. J lost 7 bases, V lost 1 base, and 5 bases had no gene match. CDR3 amino acids: CASSLNSLAGEQYF. CDR3 coding DNA: TGTGCCAGCAGCTTAAACTCTCTAGCGGGGGAGCAGTACTTC. Filled out from reference TRBV7-3 and TRBJ2-7, the complete variable domain reads GAGVSQTPSNKVTEKGKYVELRCDPISGHTALYWYRQSLGQGPEFLIYFQGTGAADDSGLPNDRFFAVRPEGSVSTLKIQRTERGDSAVYLCASSLNSLAGEQYFGPGTRLTVT.

This clonotype has a count of ten or more. The chain has TRBV27 and TRBJ2-3; D may be TRBD2 (6 bases). The germline CDR1 and CDR2 sequences are MNHEY and SMNVEV (reference sequence). The CDR3 is made up of 14 amino acids. The ends were cut back, 1 base at V and 6 bases at J, with 11 bases in the middle. This CDR3 reads CASSLLRRDDTQYF. The DNA of the CDR3 is TGTGCCAGCAGTTTATTGCGGCGGGATGATACGCAGTATTTT.

By share, this clonotype counts as medium-sized. The gene calls are TRBV12-3 or TRBV12-4 and TRBJ1-5; tentatively, D is TRBD1 (5 bases). The V and J ends lost 1 base and 1 base respectively, with 5 bases between them. This CDR3 is 14 amino acids long. The CDR3 DNA reads as TGTGCCAGCAGTTTAGGGGGCAGCAATCAGCCCCAGCATTTT. It translates to CASSLGGSNQPQHF.

This rearrangement joins TRBV19 to TRBJ1-5; 10 nucleotides match TRBD1. The CDR3 contains 14 residues. Germline CDR1 reads LNHDA; CDR2 reads SQIVND (reference sequence). J was trimmed by 6 bases and V by 4 bases; bases with no gene match: 3. The CDR3 DNA is TGTGCCAGTAGTACGGACAGGGGGGCTCAGCCCCAGCATTTT. Translating it yields CASSTDRGAQPQHF.

CDR3 sequence (DNA): TGTGCCAGCAGTTTCTACAGGGCGGACAATGAGCAGTTCTTC. Its protein is CASSFYRADNEQFF. The chain is built from TRBV27 and TRBJ2-1; TRBD1 might be the D (6 bases). The CDR3 loop spans 14 amino acids. V was shortened by 3 bases and J by 5 bases, with 11 bases between the two germline ends. Per germline, CDR1 MNHEY and CDR2 SMNVEV (reference sequence).

This clonotype occurred many times. Since a much larger clone is just one base distant, this may be a read error. This chain uses TRBV20-1 with TRBJ2-7, with 7 bases identical to TRBD1. Germline V gene data show CDR1 as DFQATT and CDR2 as SNEGSKA (reference sequence). The CDR3 spans 11 residues. This chain's CDR3 is CSAGDSYEQSF. The CDR3 nucleotides read TGCAGTGCAGGGGACAGCTACGAGCAGTCCTTC.

J is TRBJ1-5 and V is TRBV12-3 or TRBV12-4; possible D gene TRBD1, 5 bases. The CDR3 extends over 17 amino acids. Trimming took 7 bases from V and 0 from J, leaving 19 bases between them. The CDR3 reads CASNQGTAAHSNQPQHF. CDR3 DNA sequence: TGTGCCAGCAACCAAGGGACGGCAGCCCATAGCAATCAGCCCCAGCATTTT.

A word on this clonotype: The junction differs from germline at one of its ends, possibly a read error. The V gene is TRBV20-1, the J gene TRBJ1-1, with D unresolved. The CDR3 is made up of 11 amino acids. Germline assignment: CDR1 DFQATT and CDR2 SNEGSKA (reference sequence). DNA of the CDR3: TGCAGTGCTAAGAGGAACACTGAAGCTTCCTTT. Translated, it gives CSAKRNTEASF.

The V call is TRBV2, the J call TRBJ2-5; D possibly matches TRBD1 or TRBD2 (7 bases each). The CDR3 is made up of 14 amino acids. With 9 bases removed from V and 6 bases from J, the gap between germline ends came to 20 bases. Germline V gene lookup returns CDR1 SNHLY and CDR2 FYNNEI. The CDR3 coding sequence is TGTGCCAGTGGGGTGGGAGGGGGCGAGAAGACCCAGTACTTC. Encoded protein: CASGVGGGEKTQYF.

A remark on this clonotype: A much larger clone differs from this one at a single base, so this may be a read error. J is TRBJ2-7 and V is TRBV6-1; D uncertain. Germline V gene sequence: CDR1 MNHNS, CDR2 SASEGT. The CDR3 is 14 residues long. V was clipped by 5 bases and J by 4 bases, with 15 bases between them. CDR3 amino acids: CASSQWPPPYEQYF. The DNA of the CDR3 is TGTGCCAGCAGTCAATGGCCTCCTCCGTACGAGCAGTACTTC.

This clonotype occurred many times. The V gene is TRBV6-2 or TRBV6-3, the J gene TRBJ2-3, with D maybe TRBD2 (6 bases). The CDR3 runs 14 residues. V shed 5 bases and J shed 5 bases, with 14 bases lying between them. Germline V gives CDR1 MNHEY, CDR2 SVGEGT. In DNA form, the CDR3 reads TGTGCCAGCAGTCGAAGACTAGAGGGAGATACGCAGTATTTT. Translating gives CASSRRLEGDTQYF.

This chain uses TRBV19 with TRBJ1-5; perhaps TRBD1 as D (5 bases). Germline V gene lookup returns CDR1 LNHDA and CDR2 SQIVND (reference sequence). The CDR3 is 22 amino acids. Between the trimmed V and J ends, which lost 4 bases and 11 bases, there was a span of 42 bases. The CDR3, as DNA: TGTGCCAGTAGTAACGACCCGGGTCGGACGGGGGATTTCCGCTGGCACCAAGAGACCCAGCATTTT. The encoded protein is CASSNDPGRTGDFRWHQETQHF.

This clonotype was counted between two and nine times. The chain uses TRBV19 and TRBJ2-3; perhaps D is TRBD1 or TRBD2 (5 bases each). CDR1 is LNHDA, CDR2 SQIVND, per germline (reference sequence). The CDR3 is 16 amino acids. V was shortened by 5 bases and J by 11 bases, with 26 bases between the two germline ends. DNA of the CDR3: TGTGCCAGTAGTCTAGGTTGGGGGAAATCCTACAATGAGCAGTATTTT. Protein product: CASSLGWGKSYNEQYF. Based on the CDR3 plus reference TRBV19 and TRBJ2-3, the full variable domain is DGGITQSPKYLFRKEGQNVTLSCEQNLNHDAMYWYRQDPGQGLRLIYYSQIVNDFQKGDIAEGYSVSREKKESFPLTVTSAQKNPTAFYLCASSLGWGKSYNEQYFGPGTRLTVL.

Many counts were recorded for this clonotype. V and J are TRBV6-6 and TRBJ1-2; TRBD1 agrees at 10 bases. This CDR3 comprises 14 residues. J was trimmed by 8 bases and V by 5 bases; bases with no gene match: 8. From germline, CDR1 is MNHNY and CDR2 SVGAGI (reference sequence). This CDR3 reads CASSPPTGGRGYTF. CDR3 bases: TGTGCCAGCAGTCCACCGACAGGGGGCAGGGGCTACACCTTC.

CDR3 nucleotide sequence: TGTGCCCCCCTCGGGACTAGCGGGAGACTCTACGAGCAGTACTTC. Translation gives CAPLGTSGRLYEQYF. The chain uses TRBV7-8 and TRBJ2-7; 14 nucleotides match TRBD2. The CDR3 is 15 amino acids. Trimming removed 11 bases from V and 3 bases from J; junction bases left unmatched: 9. From germline, CDR1 is SGHVS and CDR2 FQNEAQ.

This clonotype was seen at least ten times. The chain has TRBV5-8 and TRBJ2-5; TRBD1 might be the D (5 bases). Looked up from germline, CDR1 is SGHTS and CDR2 is YDEGEE. The CDR3 has 15 amino acids. Trimming stripped 4 bases from V and 1 base from J, with 14 bases between. Here the CDR3 DNA reads TGTGCCAGCAGCCCAGGAACTACAGGCCAAGAGACCCAGTACTTC. Translated: CASSPGTTGQETQYF.

Concerning this clonotype: Given a much more abundant clone one base away, this may be a read error. The chain has TRBV20-1 and TRBJ2-5, with a tentative D call TRBD2 (5 bases). Looked up from germline, CDR1 is DFQATT and CDR2 is SNEGSKA (reference sequence). The CDR3 is 12 amino acids. Deletions cut 0 bases from V and 13 bases from J, with 15 bases between. The CDR3 nucleotides are TGCAGTGCTAGAGATAAACTAGAGATCCCGTACTTC. Its protein product is CSARDKLEIPYF.

CDR3 in DNA: TGTGCCAGCAGTTTTCCCATCCGTACTAGCAGTGGCACAGATACGCAGTATTTT. It encodes CASSFPIRTSSGTDTQYF. V and J are TRBV6-6 and TRBJ2-3, with D tentatively TRBD2 (6 bases). Germline V gives CDR1 MNHNY, CDR2 SVGAGI (reference sequence). Trimming removed 4 bases from V and 1 base from J, with 21 bases in between. The CDR3 extends over 18 amino acids.

The sample holds a few counts of this clonotype. This chain uses TRBV5-1 with TRBJ1-1, with 7 nucleotides matching TRBD1. J was trimmed by 0 bases and V by 1 base; bases with no gene match: 6. CDR3 length: 16 residues. Germline V CDR1 and CDR2: SGHRS, YFSETQ. The CDR3 spells CASSLQGGRVNTEAFF. Here the CDR3 DNA reads TGCGCCAGCAGCTTGCAGGGGGGACGTGTGAACACTGAAGCTTTCTTT.

This clonotype was observed a handful of times. The rearrangement links TRBV18 to TRBJ1-1, with unresolved D. Trimming removed 8 bases at V and 0 bases at J, with 10 bases between. The CDR3 is 13 amino acids. Germline loops: CDR1 KGHSH, CDR2 LQKENI. The CDR3 sequence: CASAPGLNTEAFF. The CDR3 bases are TGTGCCAGCGCCCCCGGGCTGAACACTGAAGCTTTCTTT. The complete variable domain, with remaining parts taken from reference TRBV18 and TRBJ1-1, reads NAGVMQNPRHLVRRRGQEARLRCSPMKGHSHVYWYRQLPEEGLKFMVYLQKENIIDESGMPKERFSAEFPKEGPSILRIQQVVRGDSAAYFCASAPGLNTEAFFGQGTRLTVV.

About this clonotype: The junction departs from the called germline gene at one end, perhaps through a read error. V gene TRBV6-5 combines with J gene TRBJ2-7; D is possibly TRBD1 (5 bases). Per germline, CDR1 MNHEY and CDR2 SVGAGI. This CDR3 is built from 14 residues. The CDR3 DNA reads TGTGCCATCAGTCAACCCAGGGAATCCTACGAGCAGTACTTC. Translating it yields CAISQPRESYEQYF.

On this clonotype itself: The junction and the germline gene differ at one end; a read error may be behind it. The chain couples TRBV7-2 to TRBJ2-1; TRBD1 or TRBD2 may be the D gene (5 bases each). The CDR3 is 16 residues long. Germline V lookup: CDR1 SGHTA, CDR2 FQGNSA. The DNA of the CDR3 is TGTGCCAGCAGCTTAGAAGGGACGATAACCCACAATGAGCAGTCCTTC. Protein sequence: CASSLEGTITHNEQSF. The whole variable domain, filled in from reference TRBV7-2 and TRBJ2-1, reads GAGVSQSPSNKVTEKGKDVELRCDPISGHTALYWYRQSLGQGLEFLIYFQGNSAPDKSGLPSDRFSAERTGGSVSTLTIQRTQQEDSAVYLCASSLEGTITHNEQSFGPGTRLTVL.

About this clonotype itself: The junction shows a germline mismatch at one end, possibly a read error. The rearrangement uses TRBV20-1 and TRBJ2-1; 13 bases agree with TRBD2. CDR3 length equals 12 residues. Germline V CDR1 and CDR2: DFQATT, SNEGSKA (reference sequence). The chain's CDR3 is CGTSGKQNEPFF. The DNA of the CDR3 is TGTGGGACTAGCGGGAAACAAAATGAGCCGTTCTTC.